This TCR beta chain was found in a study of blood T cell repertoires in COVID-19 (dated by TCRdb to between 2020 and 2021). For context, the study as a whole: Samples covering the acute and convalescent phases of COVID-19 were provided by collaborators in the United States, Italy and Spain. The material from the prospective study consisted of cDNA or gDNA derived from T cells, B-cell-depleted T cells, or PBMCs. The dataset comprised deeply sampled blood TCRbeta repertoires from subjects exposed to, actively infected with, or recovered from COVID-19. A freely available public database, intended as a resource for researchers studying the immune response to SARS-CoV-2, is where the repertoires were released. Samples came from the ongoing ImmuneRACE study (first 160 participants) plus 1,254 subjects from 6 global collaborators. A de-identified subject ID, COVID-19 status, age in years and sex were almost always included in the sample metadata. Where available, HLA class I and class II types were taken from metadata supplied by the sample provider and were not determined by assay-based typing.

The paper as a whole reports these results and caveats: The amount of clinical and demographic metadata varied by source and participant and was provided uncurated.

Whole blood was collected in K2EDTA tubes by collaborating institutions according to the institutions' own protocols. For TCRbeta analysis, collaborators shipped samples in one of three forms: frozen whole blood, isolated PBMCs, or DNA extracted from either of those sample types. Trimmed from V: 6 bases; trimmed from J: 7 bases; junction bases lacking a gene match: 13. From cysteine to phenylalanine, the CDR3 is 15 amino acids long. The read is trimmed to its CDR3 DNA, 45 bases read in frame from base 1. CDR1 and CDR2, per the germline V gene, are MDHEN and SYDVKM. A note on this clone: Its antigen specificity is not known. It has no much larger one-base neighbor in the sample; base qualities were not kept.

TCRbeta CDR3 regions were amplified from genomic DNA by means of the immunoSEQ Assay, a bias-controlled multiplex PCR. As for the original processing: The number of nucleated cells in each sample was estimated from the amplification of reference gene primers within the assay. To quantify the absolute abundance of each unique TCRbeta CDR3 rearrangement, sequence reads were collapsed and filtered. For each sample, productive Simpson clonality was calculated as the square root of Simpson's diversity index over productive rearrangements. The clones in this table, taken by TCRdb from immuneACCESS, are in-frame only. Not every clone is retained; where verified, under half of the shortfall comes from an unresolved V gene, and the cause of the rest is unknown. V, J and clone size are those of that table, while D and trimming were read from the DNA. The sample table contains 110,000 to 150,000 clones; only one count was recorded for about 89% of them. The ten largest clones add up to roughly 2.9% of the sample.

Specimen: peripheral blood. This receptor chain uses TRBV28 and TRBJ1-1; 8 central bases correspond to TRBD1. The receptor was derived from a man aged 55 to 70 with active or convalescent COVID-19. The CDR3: CASSTPRQGAIEAFF. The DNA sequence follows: TGTGCCAGCAGCACTCCCCGCCAGGGGGCGATTGAAGCTTTCTTT. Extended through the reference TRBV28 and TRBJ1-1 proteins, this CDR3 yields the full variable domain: DVKVTQSSRYLVKRTGEKVFLECVQDMDHENMFWYRQDPGLGLRLIYFSYDVKMKEKGDIPEGYSVSREKKERFSLILESASTNQTSMYLCASSTPRQGAIEAFFGQGTRLTVV.